Presented here are 18 T cell receptor beta chains from one specimen sequenced in a study of blood T cell repertoires in COVID-19 (dated by TCRdb to the early 2020s). Receptor amplification or capture employed the immunoSEQ multiplex PCR assay. TCRdb provides this immuneACCESS table in a form limited to in-frame rearrangements. Some clones are lacking; in checked studies, under half of them reflect an unresolved V gene, and why the rest are absent is not known. For this sample there are about 97,000 clones; 87% appear just once. Under 6.5% of the sample comes from the top ten. Sequencing was performed on peripheral blood. These receptors all stem from a woman aged 45-65 years with COVID-19, enrolled during active disease.

The rearrangement uses TRBV13 and TRBJ1-6; 12 bases are shared with TRBD1. The junction had 5 bases not matched to a gene; V was cut back by 1 base and J by 7 bases. The V gene's germline CDR1 is PRHDT and CDR2 FYEKMQ (reference sequence). This CDR3 has 17 amino acids. The CDR3 spells CASSLEGTGGSNSPLHF. The CDR3 nucleotides are TGTGCCAGCAGCTTAGAGGGGACAGGGGGCTCCAATTCACCCCTCCACTTT. Using reference TRBV13 and TRBJ1-6 for the parts outside the CDR3, the full variable domain is AAGVIQSPRHLIKEKRETATLKCYPIPRHDTVYWYQQGPGQDPQFLISFYEKMQSDKGSIPDRFSAQQFSDYHSELNMSSLELGDSALYFCASSLEGTGGSNSPLHFGNGTRLTVT.

V usage is TRBV10-3 and J usage is TRBJ1-5; tentative D call: TRBD1 (5 bases). Trimming shortened V by 5 bases and J by 3 bases, and 11 bases separated the two germline ends. This CDR3 region has 14 residues. Germline CDR1 reads ENHRY; CDR2 reads SYGVKD. CDR3 amino acids: CAISQTVTNQPQHF. DNA for the CDR3: TGTGCCATCAGTCAGACAGTTACCAATCAGCCCCAGCATTTT.

The V and J genes are TRBV30 and TRBJ2-3, with 11 positions matching TRBD2. The CDR3 sequence is 16 residues long. J gave up 2 bases and V 0 bases, and 4 bases lay outside the gene matches. The germline V gene encodes CDR1 GTSNPN and CDR2 SVGIG (reference sequence). CDR3 DNA: TGTGCCTGGAGTGTTAGCGGGGGGGCCTACACAGATACGCAGTATTTT. Its translation is CAWSVSGGAYTDTQYF.

The chain is built from TRBV29-1 and TRBJ1-1, with TRBD1 matching 10 bases. V lost 6 bases to trimming and J lost 4 bases; unmatched junction nucleotides: 5. Germline loops: CDR1 SQVTM, CDR2 ANQGSEA. The CDR3 length is 13 residues. CDR3 in DNA: TGCAGCGTGGGAGGACAGGGGGGCACTGAAGCTTTCTTT. Amino acids: CSVGGQGGTEAFF.

Regarding this clone: The junction shows a germline mismatch at one end, possibly a read error. V gene TRBV18 combines with J gene TRBJ2-7; 11 bases agree with TRBD2. The germline gives CDR1 KGHSH, CDR2 LQKENI. The CDR3 covers 16 residues. CDR3 amino acids: CASSPGLADLPYEKYF. The CDR3 nucleotides read TGTGCCAGCTCACCGGGACTAGCGGACCTCCCATACGAGAAGTACTTC.

The chain recombines TRBV19 with TRBJ2-1, with TRBD1 matching 7 bases. CDR3 length: 14 amino acids. The J segment lost 7 bases and the V segment lost 3 bases, leaving 6 bases of the junction unmatched. Germline V gene lookup returns CDR1 LNHDA and CDR2 SQIVND (reference sequence). CDR3 residues: CASSIWGQRNEQFF. CDR3 nucleotide sequence: TGTGCCAGTAGTATTTGGGGACAGAGAAATGAGCAGTTCTTC. Based on the CDR3 plus reference TRBV19 and TRBJ2-1, the full variable domain is DGGITQSPKYLFRKEGQNVTLSCEQNLNHDAMYWYRQDPGQGLRLIYYSQIVNDFQKGDIAEGYSVSREKKESFPLTVTSAQKNPTAFYLCASSIWGQRNEQFFGPGTRLTVL.

V is TRBV6-5 and J is TRBJ2-4; 11 bases match TRBD1. This CDR3 spans 15 amino acids. The J segment lost 5 bases and the V segment lost 6 bases, leaving 6 bases of the junction unmatched. In germline, CDR1 is MNHEY, CDR2 SVGAGI. In DNA form, the CDR3 reads TGTGCCAGCAGGCAGTCGGGACAGGGGGAAAACATTCAGTACTTC. Protein: CASRQSGQGENIQYF.

The chain employs TRBV5-3 and TRBJ1-4; tentative D call: TRBD1 (6 bases). TRBV5-3 is reported as an ORF; its role is uncertain. The germline V and J ends were trimmed by 2 bases and 0 bases, with 17 bases remaining between them. The CDR3 has 18 residues. The CDR3 region is CARSFRDTGDPTNEKLFF. The DNA for the CDR3 is TGTGCCAGAAGCTTCCGGGACACCGGGGATCCAACTAATGAAAAACTGTTTTTT.

V and J are TRBV15 and TRBJ2-7, with D perhaps matching TRBD2 (7 bases). Germline values: CDR1 LNHNV, CDR2 YYDKDF (reference sequence). The length of the CDR3 is 16 residues. V lost 4 bases, J lost 4 bases, and 20 bases lay in between. The CDR3 loop is CATSTREIEGGYEQYF. CDR3 sequence (DNA): TGTGCCACCAGCACGCGGGAGATCGAGGGGGGTTACGAGCAGTACTTC. Based on the CDR3 plus reference TRBV15 and TRBJ2-7, the full variable domain is DAMVIQNPRYQVTQFGKPVTLSCSQTLNHNVMYWYQQKSSQAPKLLFHYYDKDFNNEADTPDNFQSRRPNTSFCFLDIRSPGLGDTAMYLCATSTREIEGGYEQYFGPGTRLTVT.

This chain links TRBV11-2 with TRBJ2-3; TRBD1 might be the D (6 bases). The CDR3 is 16 residues long. Germline assignment: CDR1 SGHAT and CDR2 FQNNGV. Trimming removed 1 base from V and 1 base from J, with 12 bases in between. The CDR3 DNA follows: TGTGCCAGCAGCTTAGCCACAGGGATTCGCACAGATACGCAGTATTTT. Translating it yields CASSLATGIRTDTQYF.

The rearrangement joins TRBV20-1 to TRBJ2-3, with D possibly matching TRBD2 (5 bases). Looked up from germline, CDR1 is DFQATT and CDR2 is SNEGSKA (reference sequence). CDR3 length equals 13 residues. With 3 bases removed from V and 2 bases from J, the gap between germline ends came to 9 bases. The CDR3 spells CSASDYPTDTQYF. In nucleotides, the CDR3 is TGCAGTGCTAGTGACTACCCCACAGATACGCAGTATTTT.

The chain combines TRBV28 with TRBJ1-6; D is unclear. The CDR3 covers 15 residues. The germline V gene encodes CDR1 MDHEN and CDR2 SYDVKM. V was cut by 4 bases and J by 7 bases, with 14 bases left in between. The CDR3 protein is CASSYKRAGNSPLHF. Written as DNA, the CDR3 is TGTGCCAGCAGTTATAAGCGGGCGGGGAATTCACCCCTCCACTTT.

In its sample, this clone was seen a few times. J is TRBJ2-3 and V is TRBV10-3, with a possible D match to TRBD1 (5 bases). The CDR3 loop spans 13 amino acids. The germline gives CDR1 ENHRY, CDR2 SYGVKD. V was pared by 0 bases and J by 4 bases, with 5 bases between. CDR3: CAISESGPDTQYF. The CDR3 bases are TGTGCCATCAGTGAGTCGGGGCCAGATACGCAGTATTTT.

The chain links TRBV11-2 to TRBJ2-2; the D gene is possibly TRBD1 (6 bases). The V end lost 0 bases, the J end lost 5 bases, and 7 bases lay between the germline ends. CDR1 is SGHAT and CDR2 is FQNNGV in the germline V gene. This CDR3 region has 14 residues. The CDR3 DNA sequence: TGTGCCAGCAGCTTAGATCAGGGGACCGGGGAGCTGTTTTTT. Amino acid sequence: CASSLDQGTGELFF. The whole variable domain, filled in from reference TRBV11-2 and TRBJ2-2, reads EAGVAQSPRYKIIEKRQSVAFWCNPISGHATLYWYQQILGQGPKLLIQFQNNGVVDDSQLPKDRFSAERLKGVDSTLKIQPAKLEDSAVYLCASSLDQGTGELFFGEGSRLTVL.

CDR3 loop: CASNSGGVYTEAFF. The CDR3 DNA is TGTGCCAGCAATTCAGGGGGCGTTTATACTGAAGCTTTCTTT. This chain links TRBV2 with TRBJ1-1; TRBD1 matches 8 bases. Losses at the gene ends were 7 bases for V and 5 bases for J; bases not matched to a gene: 9. This CDR3 spans 14 amino acids. The V gene's germline CDR1 is SNHLY and CDR2 FYNNEI.

V usage is TRBV7-2 and J usage is TRBJ2-3; TRBD2 matches 15 bases. The CDR3 runs 17 residues. Trimming cost V 4 bases and J 5 bases; bases outside gene matches: 7. Germline V gene data show CDR1 as SGHTA and CDR2 as FQGNSA. CDR3 coding DNA: TGTGCCAGCAGCTCAGGACTAGCGGGGGGGCTGGGAGATACGCAGTATTTT. This encodes CASSSGLAGGLGDTQYF.

The chain joins TRBV28 to TRBJ2-5, with 10 bases fitting TRBD2. J lost 5 bases, V lost 3 bases, and 6 bases had no gene match. This CDR3 is 15 amino acids long. Germline-derived CDR1 and CDR2 are MDHEN and SYDVKM. The CDR3 is CASSLIAGGWETQYF. In DNA, the CDR3 is TGTGCCAGCAGTTTGATAGCGGGGGGTTGGGAGACCCAGTACTTC.

This clone occurred once. The genes are TRBV27 and TRBJ1-1; 7 nucleotides align to TRBD1. The CDR3 totals 15 residues. J lost 11 bases, V lost 1 base, and 13 bases had no gene match. Germline-derived CDR1 and CDR2 are MNHEY and SMNVEV (reference sequence). CDR3 protein: CASSLLGTAEGYAFF. Here the CDR3 DNA reads TGTGCCAGCAGTTTATTGGGGACAGCTGAGGGGTACGCTTTCTTT.